These T cell receptor beta chains were read from a single sample in a study of a mutant IDH1 vaccine in newly diagnosed glioma. TCRdb's table, derived via immunoSEQ multiplex PCR, lists solely in-frame clones and lacks some. The table shows roughly 44,000 clones, with 81% occurring only once. No antigens are known for them. The sample consisted of PBMCs, taken from a glioma patient whose treatment included an IDH1 peptide vaccine. The receptors here all came from a woman in her thirties or forties with glioma. Some clones in this sample may be carry-over from other donors' samples. Both conserved end residues are part of each CDR3. D genes are given only for firm matches. Where a row states a size, it is once, few, many or the class of an expanded clone; other rows omit it.

J: TRBJ1-1; V: TRBV6-1; length: 13; D: .; size: once; CDR3: CASISGALTEAFF; DNA: TGTGCCAGCATCTCGGGGGCGCTTACTGAAGCTTTCTTT
J: TRBJ2-2; V: TRBV29-1; length: 12; D: .; size: .; CDR3: CSVLANTGELFF; DNA: TGCAGCGTTCTAGCTAACACCGGGGAGCTGTTTTTT
J: TRBJ2-5; V: TRBV9; length: 14; D: .; size: .; CDR3: CASSSRLHQETQYF; DNA: TGTGCCAGCAGCTCCAGACTCCACCAAGAGACCCAGTACTTC
J: TRBJ1-2; V: TRBV5-6; length: 14; D: .; size: once; CDR3: CASSLAQVNYGYTF; DNA: TGTGCCAGCAGCTTGGCACAGGTTAACTATGGCTACACCTTC
J: TRBJ1-4; V: TRBV6-6; length: 15; D: .; size: .; CDR3: CASSYSRVGDEKLFF; DNA: TGTGCCAGCAGTTACTCGAGGGTGGGGGATGAAAAACTGTTTTTT
J: TRBJ1-2; V: TRBV5-5; length: 16; D: .; size: .; CDR3: CASSLQYGRTDYGYTF; DNA: TGTGCCAGCAGCTTGCAGTACGGGCGAACGGATTATGGCTACACCTTC
J: TRBJ1-5; V: TRBV6-6; length: 15; D: .; size: .; CDR3: CASIPSGADNQPQHF; DNA: TGTGCCAGCATCCCCTCAGGGGCGGACAATCAGCCCCAGCATTTT
J: TRBJ1-5; V: TRBV6-1; length: 15; D: .; size: .; CDR3: CASMPRWMGNQPQHF; DNA: TGTGCCAGCATGCCCAGGTGGATGGGCAATCAGCCCCAGCATTTT
J: TRBJ2-5; V: TRBV9; length: 15; D: .; size: .; CDR3: CASSVGPDAQETQYF; DNA: TGTGCCAGCAGCGTAGGACCAGACGCCCAGGAGACCCAGTACTTC
J: TRBJ1-4; V: TRBV7-9; length: 13; D: TRBD1; size: .; CDR3: CASSKGQVEKLFF; DNA: TGTGCCAGCAGCAAAGGACAGGTTGAAAAACTGTTTTTT
J: TRBJ2-3; V: TRBV27; length: 13; D: .; size: .; CDR3: CASSLSITDTQYF; DNA: TGTGCCAGCAGTTTATCGATCACAGATACGCAGTATTTT
J: TRBJ1-1; V: TRBV5-1; length: 15; D: TRBD1; size: .; CDR3: CASSVDRGRSTEAFF; DNA: TGCGCCAGCAGCGTCGACAGGGGCCGGAGCACTGAAGCTTTCTTT
J: TRBJ2-1; V: TRBV7-9; length: 14; D: TRBD2; size: few; CDR3: CAAPGGVLYNEQFF; DNA: TGTGCAGCGCCGGGGGGGGTCCTCTACAATGAGCAGTTCTTC
J: TRBJ1-5; V: TRBV6-1; length: 17; D: .; size: .; CDR3: CASSEVRTAVSNQPQHF; DNA: TGTGCCAGCAGTGAAGTCAGGACAGCAGTCAGCAATCAGCCCCAGCATTTT
J: TRBJ2-2; V: TRBV19; length: 13; D: .; size: .; CDR3: CASSPSGTGELFF; DNA: TGTGCCAGTAGTCCATCGGGGACCGGGGAGCTGTTTTTT
J: TRBJ2-7; V: TRBV5-1; length: 13; D: .; size: .; CDR3: CASSLEGSYEQYF; DNA: TGCGCCAGCAGCTTGGAGGGATCCTACGAGCAGTACTTC
J: TRBJ2-2; V: TRBV7-9; length: 16; D: .; size: .; CDR3: CASSLENGGVTGELFF; DNA: TGTGCCAGCAGCTTAGAGAATGGAGGGGTCACCGGGGAGCTGTTTTTT
J: TRBJ1-2; V: TRBV11-2; length: 14; D: TRBD1; size: .; CDR3: CASSGQGNNYGYTF; DNA: TGTGCCAGCAGCGGACAGGGGAATAACTATGGCTACACCTTC
J: TRBJ1-1; V: TRBV5-6; length: 13; D: TRBD1; size: .; CDR3: CASTLRQGTEAFF; DNA: TGTGCCAGCACCTTACGACAGGGGACTGAAGCTTTCTTT